The clone carrying this TCR beta chain was seen only once. V shed 5 bases and J shed 3 bases, with 17 bases lying between them. This CDR3 is built from 15 residues. The data originate from a study of Graves' ophthalmopathy and Graves' hyperthyroidism. Beta-chain TCR CDR3 regions were amplified from RNA transcripts. In the first round, RT-PCR was carried out with HTBI primers, and a multiplex PCR formed the second round. Each CDR3 protein is one row after TCRdb ran MiXCR on the multiplex PCR reads. The sample consists of a few hundred thousand distinct CDR3 sequences, 17% of them appearing once. Moderate-to-severe activity, CAS ≥3, NOSPECS ≥4 and a duration under 3 months were seen in donors with ophthalmopathy. Uncontrolled infections, other autoimmune diseases, pregnancy or lactation barred patients from enrollment.

Sequencing was done on a sample of peripheral blood. The source of this sequence is an adult man with Graves' ophthalmopathy. This chain uses TRBV12-3 or TRBV12-4 with TRBJ2-7, with D possibly matching TRBD2 (6 bases). This chain's CDR3 is CASSRHGGLNYEQYF. CDR3 nucleotides: TGTGCCAGCAGTCGCCATGGGGGACTGAACTACGAGCAGTACTTC.